Listed here is a single TCR beta chain. This sample is drawn from a study of identifying expanded T cells in peripheral blood. The repertoire was sequenced with immunoSEQ multiplex PCR; TCRdb's copy has only in-frame clones and lacks some. The repertoire holds over 70,000 clones, with about 88% as singletons. The CDR3 consists of 13 residues. This receptor was obtained from a person aged 18 to 69 in good health. The sample comprised blood. The chain carries TRBV21-1 and TRBJ2-7; TRBD1, the table's D call, lacks a check against the DNA. TRBV21-1 represents a pseudogene. CDR3 amino acids: CAIKRDRRNEQYF. The CDR3 DNA is TGTGCCATCAAGCGGGACAGGAGGAACGAGCAGTACTTC.